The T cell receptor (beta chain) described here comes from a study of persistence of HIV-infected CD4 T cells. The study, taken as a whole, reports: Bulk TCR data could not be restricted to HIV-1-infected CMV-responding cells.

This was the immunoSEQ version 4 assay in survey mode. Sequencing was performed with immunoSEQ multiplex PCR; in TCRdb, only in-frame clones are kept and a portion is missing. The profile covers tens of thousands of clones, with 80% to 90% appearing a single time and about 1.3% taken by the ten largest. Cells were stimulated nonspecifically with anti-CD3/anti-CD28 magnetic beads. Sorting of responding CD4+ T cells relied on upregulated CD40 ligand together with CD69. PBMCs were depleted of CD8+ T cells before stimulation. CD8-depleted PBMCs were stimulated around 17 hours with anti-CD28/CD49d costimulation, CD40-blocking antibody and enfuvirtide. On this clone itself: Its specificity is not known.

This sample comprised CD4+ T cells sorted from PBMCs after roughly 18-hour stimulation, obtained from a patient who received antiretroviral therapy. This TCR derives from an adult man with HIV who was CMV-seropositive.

The DNA of the CDR3 is TGTGCCAGCAGTGATGGGACCACGGCCGGAAACACCATATATTTT. It yields the protein CASSDGTTAGNTIYF. The chain joins TRBV7-8 to TRBJ1-3, with a weak D call TRBD1 (5 bases). Germline V CDR1 and CDR2: SGHVS, FQNEAQ. The V end was cut by 6 bases, the J end by 4 bases, with 16 bases between. This CDR3 comprises 15 residues.